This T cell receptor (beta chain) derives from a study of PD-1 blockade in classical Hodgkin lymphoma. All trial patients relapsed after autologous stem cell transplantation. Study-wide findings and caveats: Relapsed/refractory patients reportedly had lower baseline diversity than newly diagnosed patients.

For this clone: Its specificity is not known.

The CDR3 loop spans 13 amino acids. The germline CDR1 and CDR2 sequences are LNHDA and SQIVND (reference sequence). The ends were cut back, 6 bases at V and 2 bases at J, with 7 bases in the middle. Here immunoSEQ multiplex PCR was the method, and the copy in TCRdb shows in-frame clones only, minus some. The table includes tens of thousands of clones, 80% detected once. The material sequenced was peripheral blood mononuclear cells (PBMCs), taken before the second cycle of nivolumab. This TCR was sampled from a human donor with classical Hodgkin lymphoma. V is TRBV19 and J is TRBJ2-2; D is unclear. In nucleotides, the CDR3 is TGTGCCAGTAGACAATCTAACACCGGGGAGCTGTTTTTT. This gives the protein CASRQSNTGELFF.